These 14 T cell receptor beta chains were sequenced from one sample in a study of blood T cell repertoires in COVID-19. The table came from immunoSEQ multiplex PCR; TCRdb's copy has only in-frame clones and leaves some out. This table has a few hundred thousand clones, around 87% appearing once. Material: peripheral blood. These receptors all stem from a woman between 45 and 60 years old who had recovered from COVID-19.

The CDR3 spells CASSWGQNTEAFF. CDR3 nucleotides: TGTGCCAGCAGTTGGGGACAGAACACTGAAGCTTTCTTT. The V and J genes are TRBV6-2 or TRBV6-3 and TRBJ1-1; TRBD1 is a possible D gene (6 bases). Trimming removed 4 bases from V and 1 base from J, with 7 bases in between. Germline CDR1 MNHEY, CDR2 SVGEGT. The CDR3 totals 13 residues.

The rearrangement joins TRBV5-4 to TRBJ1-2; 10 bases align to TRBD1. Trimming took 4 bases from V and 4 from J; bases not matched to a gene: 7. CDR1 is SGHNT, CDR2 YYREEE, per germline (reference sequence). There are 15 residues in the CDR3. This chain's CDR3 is CASSTSGTGVYGYTF. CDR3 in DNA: TGTGCCAGCAGCACCTCCGGGACAGGGGTCTATGGCTACACCTTC.

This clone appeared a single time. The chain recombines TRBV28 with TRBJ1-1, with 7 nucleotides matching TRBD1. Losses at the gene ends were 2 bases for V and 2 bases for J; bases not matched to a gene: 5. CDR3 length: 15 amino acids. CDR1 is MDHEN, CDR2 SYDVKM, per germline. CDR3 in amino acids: CASSLTGTVNTEAFF. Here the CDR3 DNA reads TGTGCCAGCAGTTTAACCGGGACAGTAAACACTGAAGCTTTCTTT.

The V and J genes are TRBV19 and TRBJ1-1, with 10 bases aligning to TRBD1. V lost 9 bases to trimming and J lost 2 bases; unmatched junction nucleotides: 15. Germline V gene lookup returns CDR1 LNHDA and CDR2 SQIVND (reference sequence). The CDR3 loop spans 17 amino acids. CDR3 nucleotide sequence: TGTGCCAGCCACCGACCGGGACAGGGGTTGCTAAACACTGAAGCTTTCTTT. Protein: CASHRPGQGLLNTEAFF. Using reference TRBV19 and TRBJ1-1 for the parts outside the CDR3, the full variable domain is DGGITQSPKYLFRKEGQNVTLSCEQNLNHDAMYWYRQDPGQGLRLIYYSQIVNDFQKGDIAEGYSVSREKKESFPLTVTSAQKNPTAFYLCASHRPGQGLLNTEAFFGQGTRLTVV.

CDR3 sequence: CASSLGTSGTYEQYF. The CDR3 DNA reads TGTGCCAGCAGCTTAGGGACTAGCGGGACCTACGAGCAGTACTTC. The chain recombines TRBV7-2 with TRBJ2-7, with 12 positions matching TRBD2. CDR1 and CDR2 from the germline V gene are SGHTA and FQGNSA. J lost 2 bases, V lost 1 base, and 0 bases had no gene match. CDR3 size: 15 residues.

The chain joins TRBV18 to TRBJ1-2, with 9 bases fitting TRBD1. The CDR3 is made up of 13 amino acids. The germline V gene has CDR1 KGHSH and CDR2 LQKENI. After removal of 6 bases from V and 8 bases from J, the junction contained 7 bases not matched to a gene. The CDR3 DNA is TGTGCCAGCTCGCCGGGACAGGGTGGCGGCTACACCTTC. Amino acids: CASSPGQGGGYTF.

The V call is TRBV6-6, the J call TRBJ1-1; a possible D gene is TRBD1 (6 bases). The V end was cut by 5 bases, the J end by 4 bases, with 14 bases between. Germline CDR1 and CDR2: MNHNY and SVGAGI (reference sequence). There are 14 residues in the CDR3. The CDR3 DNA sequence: TGTGCCAGCAGTCGATCCAGCAGGGGCACTGAAGCTTTCTTT. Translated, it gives CASSRSSRGTEAFF.

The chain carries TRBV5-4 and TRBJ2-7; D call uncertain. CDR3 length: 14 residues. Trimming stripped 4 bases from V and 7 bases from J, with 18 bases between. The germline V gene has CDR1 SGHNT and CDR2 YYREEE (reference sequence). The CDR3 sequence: CASSLSGSSGEQYF. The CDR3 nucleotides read TGTGCCAGCAGCCTTTCCGGGTCGTCGGGTGAGCAGTACTTC. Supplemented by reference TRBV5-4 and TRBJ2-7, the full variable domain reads ETGVTQSPTHLIKTRGQQVTLRCSSQSGHNTVSWYQQALGQGPQFIFQYYREEENGRGNFPPRFSGLQFPNYSSELNVNALELDDSALYLCASSLSGSSGEQYFGPGTRLTVT.

CDR3 amino acids: CASSQTGVAYGYTF. The CDR3 region has the DNA TGCGCCAGCAGCCAGACCGGGGTTGCCTATGGCTACACCTTC. This chain uses TRBV10-1 with TRBJ1-2; no clear D. The V gene lost 6 bases and the J gene lost 4 bases, with 15 bases spanning the gap. This CDR3 has 14 amino acids. CDR1 WNHNN and CDR2 SYGVQD come from the germline V gene (reference sequence).

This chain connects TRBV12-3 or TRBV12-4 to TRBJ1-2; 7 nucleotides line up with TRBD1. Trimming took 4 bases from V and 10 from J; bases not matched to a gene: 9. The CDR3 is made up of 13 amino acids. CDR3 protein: CASSSSPTGIYTF. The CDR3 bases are TGTGCCAGCAGTTCCAGCCCGACAGGGATCTACACCTTC.

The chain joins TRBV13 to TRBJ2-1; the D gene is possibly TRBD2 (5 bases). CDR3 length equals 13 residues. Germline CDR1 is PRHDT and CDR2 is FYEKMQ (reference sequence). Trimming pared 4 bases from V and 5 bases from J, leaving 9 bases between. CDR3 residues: CASSYNGDNEQFF. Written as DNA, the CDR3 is TGTGCCAGCAGCTATAACGGGGACAATGAGCAGTTCTTC.

This CDR3 reads CASRAAGGVTYEQYF. DNA of the CDR3: TGTGCCAGCAGAGCCGCAGGGGGAGTGACCTACGAGCAGTACTTC. The rearrangement joins TRBV28 to TRBJ2-7; 7 bases agree with TRBD1. The CDR3 totals 15 residues. After removal of 6 bases from V and 2 bases from J, the junction contained 10 bases not matched to a gene. Germline V gene sequence: CDR1 MDHEN, CDR2 SYDVKM.

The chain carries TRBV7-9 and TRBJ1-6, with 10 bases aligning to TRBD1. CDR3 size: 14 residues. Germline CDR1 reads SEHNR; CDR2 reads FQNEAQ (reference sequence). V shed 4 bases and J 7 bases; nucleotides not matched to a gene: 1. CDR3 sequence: CASSSGQGNSPLHF. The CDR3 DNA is TGTGCCAGCAGCTCGGGACAGGGGAATTCACCCCTCCACTTT.

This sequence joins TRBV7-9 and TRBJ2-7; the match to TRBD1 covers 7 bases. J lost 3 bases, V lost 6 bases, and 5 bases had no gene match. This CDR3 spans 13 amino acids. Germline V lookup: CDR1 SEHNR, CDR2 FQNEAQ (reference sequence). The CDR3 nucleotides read TGTGCCAGCAGTCTGGGACAGCGCTACGAGCAGTACTTC. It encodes CASSLGQRYEQYF.